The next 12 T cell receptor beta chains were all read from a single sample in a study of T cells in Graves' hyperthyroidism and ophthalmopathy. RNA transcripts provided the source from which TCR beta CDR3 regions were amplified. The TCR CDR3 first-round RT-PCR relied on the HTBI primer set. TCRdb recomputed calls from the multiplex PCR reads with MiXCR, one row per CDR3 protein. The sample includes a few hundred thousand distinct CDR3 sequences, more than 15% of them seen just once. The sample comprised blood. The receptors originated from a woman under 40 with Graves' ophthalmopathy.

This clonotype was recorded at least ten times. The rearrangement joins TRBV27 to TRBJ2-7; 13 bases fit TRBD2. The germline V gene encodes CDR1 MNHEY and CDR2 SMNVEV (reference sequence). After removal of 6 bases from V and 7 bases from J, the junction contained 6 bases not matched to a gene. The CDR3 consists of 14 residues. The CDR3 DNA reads TGTGCCAGCAGCCTAACTAGCGGGAGGGGGGAGCAGTACTTC. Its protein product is CASSLTSGRGEQYF.

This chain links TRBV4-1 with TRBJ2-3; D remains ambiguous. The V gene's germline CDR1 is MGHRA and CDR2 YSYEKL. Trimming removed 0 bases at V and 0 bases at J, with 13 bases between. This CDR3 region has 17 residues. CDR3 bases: TGCGCCAGCAGCCAAGATTTAGGAACGATGAGCACAGATACGCAGTATTTT. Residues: CASSQDLGTMSTDTQYF.

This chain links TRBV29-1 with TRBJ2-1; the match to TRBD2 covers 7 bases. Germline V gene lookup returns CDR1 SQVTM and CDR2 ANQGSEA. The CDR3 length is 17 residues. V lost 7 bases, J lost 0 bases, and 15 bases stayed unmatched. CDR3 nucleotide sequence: TGCAGCGGGGATCGGGGCGGGAGTTACCTCTCCTACAATGAGCAGTTCTTC. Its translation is CSGDRGGSYLSYNEQFF.

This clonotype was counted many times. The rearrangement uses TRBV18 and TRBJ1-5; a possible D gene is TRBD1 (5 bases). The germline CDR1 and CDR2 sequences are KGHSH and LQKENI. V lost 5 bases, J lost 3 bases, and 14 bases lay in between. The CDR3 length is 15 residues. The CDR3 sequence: CASSTLGRTNQPQHF. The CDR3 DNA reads TGTGCCAGCTCAACCTTGGGACGCACCAATCAGCCCCAGCATTTT.

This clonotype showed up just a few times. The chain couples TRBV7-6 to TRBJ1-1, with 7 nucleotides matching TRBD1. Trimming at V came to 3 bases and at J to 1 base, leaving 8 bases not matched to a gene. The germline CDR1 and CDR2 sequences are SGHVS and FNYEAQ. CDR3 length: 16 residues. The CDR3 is CASSLLRQGSNTEAFF. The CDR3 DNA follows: TGTGCCAGCAGCTTGCTTAGACAGGGATCGAACACTGAAGCTTTCTTT.

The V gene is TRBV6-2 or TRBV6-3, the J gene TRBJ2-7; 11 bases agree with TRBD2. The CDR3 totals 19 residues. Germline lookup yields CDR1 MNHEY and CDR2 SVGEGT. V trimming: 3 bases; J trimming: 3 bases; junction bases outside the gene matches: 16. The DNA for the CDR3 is TGTGCCAGCAGTTATTTGCCGAGCGGGACTAGCGGATTTCTCTACGAGCAGTACTTC. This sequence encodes CASSYLPSGTSGFLYEQYF.

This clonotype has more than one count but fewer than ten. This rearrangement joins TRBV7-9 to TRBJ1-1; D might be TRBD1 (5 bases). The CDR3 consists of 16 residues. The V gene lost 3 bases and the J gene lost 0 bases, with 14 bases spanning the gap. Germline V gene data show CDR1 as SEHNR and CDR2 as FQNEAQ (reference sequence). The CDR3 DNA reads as TGTGCCAGCAGCTTGGCGGGGGGGATTATGAACACTGAAGCTTTCTTT. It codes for CASSLAGGIMNTEAFF.

DNA of the CDR3: TGTGCCAGCCACCTGGGACAGGGAAGCGGCGAGCAGTACTTC. It yields the protein CASHLGQGSGEQYF. The J gene is TRBJ2-7, the V gene TRBV18; 9 positions agree with TRBD1. Germline V gene lookup returns CDR1 KGHSH and CDR2 LQKENI. CDR3 size: 14 residues. J gave up 6 bases and V 8 bases, and 11 bases lay outside the gene matches.

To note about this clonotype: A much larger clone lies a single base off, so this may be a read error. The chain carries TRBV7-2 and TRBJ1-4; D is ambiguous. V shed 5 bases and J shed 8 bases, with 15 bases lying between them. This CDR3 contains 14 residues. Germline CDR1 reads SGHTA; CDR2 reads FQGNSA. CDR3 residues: CASSPPDGVEKLFF. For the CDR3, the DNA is TGTGCCAGCAGCCCCCCGGACGGAGTGGAAAAACTGTTTTTT.

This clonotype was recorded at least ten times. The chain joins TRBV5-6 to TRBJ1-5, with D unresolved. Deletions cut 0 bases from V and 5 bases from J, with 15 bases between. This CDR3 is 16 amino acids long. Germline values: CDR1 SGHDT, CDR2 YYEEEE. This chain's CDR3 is CASSLDGGRGHQPQHF. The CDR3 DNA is TGTGCCAGCAGCTTGGATGGAGGGCGAGGGCATCAGCCCCAGCATTTT. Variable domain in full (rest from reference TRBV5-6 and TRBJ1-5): DAGVTQSPTHLIKTRGQQVTLRCSPKSGHDTVSWYQQALGQGPQFIFQYYEEEERQRGNFPDRFSGHQFPNYSSELNVNALLLGDSALYLCASSLDGGRGHQPQHFGDGTRLSIL.

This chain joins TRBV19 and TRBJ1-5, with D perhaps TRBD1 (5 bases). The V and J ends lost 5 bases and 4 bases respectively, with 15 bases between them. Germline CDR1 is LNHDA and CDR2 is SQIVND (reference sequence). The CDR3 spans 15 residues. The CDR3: CASSGFRQGNQPQHF. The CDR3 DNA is TGTGCCAGTAGTGGCTTTCGGCAGGGAAATCAGCCCCAGCATTTT.

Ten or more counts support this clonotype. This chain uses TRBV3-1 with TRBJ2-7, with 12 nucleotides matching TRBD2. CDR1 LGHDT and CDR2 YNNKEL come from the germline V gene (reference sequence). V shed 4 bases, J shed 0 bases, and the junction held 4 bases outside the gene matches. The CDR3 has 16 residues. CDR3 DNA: TGTGCCAGCAGCCGGACTAGCGGGACGAGCTCCTACGAGCAGTACTTC. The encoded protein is CASSRTSGTSSYEQYF.